The 5 T cell receptor beta chains below all came from one sample that was sequenced in a study of identical twins. TCRdb recomputed calls from the 5' RACE reads with MiXCR, one row per CDR3 protein. The sample lists roughly 250,000 distinct CDR3 sequences, over 12% occurring once. Sequencing used memory (CD45RO+) T cells sorted from blood. Receptor source: a young woman in good health.

This clonotype showed up just a few times. The chain couples TRBV18 to TRBJ2-3, with 8 bases that match TRBD2. V was pared by 3 bases and J by 4 bases, with 6 bases of the junction left unmatched. CDR1 is KGHSH, CDR2 LQKENI, per germline. CDR3 length: 15 residues. The CDR3 sequence: CASSPPGGISDTQYF. The CDR3 nucleotides read TGTGCCAGCTCACCTCCGGGAGGGATCTCAGATACGCAGTATTTT.

This clonotype was found many times. The chain employs TRBV3-1 and TRBJ2-1, with D perhaps matching TRBD2 (5 bases). CDR3 length: 13 amino acids. Germline V CDR1 and CDR2: LGHDT, YNNKEL (reference sequence). V was pared by 4 bases and J by 5 bases, with 9 bases between. CDR3: CASSRNGNNEQFF. The DNA of the CDR3 is TGTGCCAGCAGCCGAAACGGGAACAATGAGCAGTTCTTC.

The chain is built from TRBV7-2 and TRBJ1-5; D is perhaps TRBD1 (5 bases). The CDR3 spans 15 residues. CDR1 is SGHTA and CDR2 is FQGNSA in the germline V gene. Trimming stripped 5 bases from V and 9 bases from J, with 20 bases between. CDR3 loop: CASSLTGTGVRPQHF. CDR3 DNA: TGTGCCAGCAGCCTGACCGGGACCGGGGTTAGGCCCCAGCATTTT.

The chain links TRBV27 to TRBJ2-7; D may be TRBD2 (6 bases). Germline CDR1 is MNHEY and CDR2 is SMNVEV (reference sequence). This CDR3 contains 13 residues. Trimming cost V 7 bases and J 3 bases, with 13 bases left between them. In DNA, the CDR3 is TGTGCCAGCAAAACGGGAGTGAACTACGAGCAGTACTTC. Its protein is CASKTGVNYEQYF.

The chain recombines TRBV5-3 with TRBJ2-5, with a possible D match to TRBD1 (5 bases). TRBV5-3 is classed as an ORF, of uncertain function. Trimming cost V 9 bases and J 4 bases, with 16 bases left between them. This CDR3 contains 13 residues. The CDR3 DNA sequence: TGTGCCATGGGCCCAGGGTCACGAGAGACCCAGTACTTC. Protein: CAMGPGSRETQYF.